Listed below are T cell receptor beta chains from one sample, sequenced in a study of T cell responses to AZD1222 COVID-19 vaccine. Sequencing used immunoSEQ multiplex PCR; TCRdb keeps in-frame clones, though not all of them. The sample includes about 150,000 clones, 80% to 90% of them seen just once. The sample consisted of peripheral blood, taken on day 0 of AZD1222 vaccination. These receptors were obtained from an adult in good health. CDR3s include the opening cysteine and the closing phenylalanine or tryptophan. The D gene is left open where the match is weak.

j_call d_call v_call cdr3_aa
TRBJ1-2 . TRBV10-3 CAISESIDSYGYTF
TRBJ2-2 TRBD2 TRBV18 CASSPSRTSGNTGELFF
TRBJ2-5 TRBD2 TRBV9 CASSLSGGGLEETQYF
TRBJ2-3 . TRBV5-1 CASSLDRASDTQYF
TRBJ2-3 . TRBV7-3 CASSPSPGHPPTDTQYF
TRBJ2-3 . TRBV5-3 CARSPPRNYSTDTQYF
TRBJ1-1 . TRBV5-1 CASSPDSLMNTEAFF
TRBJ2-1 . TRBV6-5 CAEALNSYNEQFF
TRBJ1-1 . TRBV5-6 CASTHLGGLNTEAFF
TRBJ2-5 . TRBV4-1 CASSHPSRKETQYF
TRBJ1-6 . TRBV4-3 CASSQARNSPLHF
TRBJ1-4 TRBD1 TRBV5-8 CASSTGQGVLKTNEKLFF
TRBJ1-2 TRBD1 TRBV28 CASSLPLGQDYGYTF
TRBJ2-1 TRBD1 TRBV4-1 CASSQDRTGRYNEQFF
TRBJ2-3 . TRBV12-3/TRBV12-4 CASSFGADTQYF
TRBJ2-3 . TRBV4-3 CASSLVLKGPADTDTQYF
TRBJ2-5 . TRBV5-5 CASSREAGRSYQETQYF
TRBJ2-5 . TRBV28 CASSVIGSGETQYF
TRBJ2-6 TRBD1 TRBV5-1 CASSWDRTSGANVLTF
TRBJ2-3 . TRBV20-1 CSASNRELSYF
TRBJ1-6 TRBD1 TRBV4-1 CASSQTNRGPTLHF
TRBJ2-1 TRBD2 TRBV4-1 CASSQVAGGRYNEQFF
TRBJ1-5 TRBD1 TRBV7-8 CASSSGTGGRGPQHF
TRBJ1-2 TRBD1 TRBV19 CASTPGGSYGYTF
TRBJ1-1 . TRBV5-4 CASSLVLAGASEAFF
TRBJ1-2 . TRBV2 CASSEQGFGYTF
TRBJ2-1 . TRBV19 CASTTASADNEQFF
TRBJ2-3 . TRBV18 CASSPIRQVGADTQYF
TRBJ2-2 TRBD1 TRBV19 CASRGQGARTGELFF
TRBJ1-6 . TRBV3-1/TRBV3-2 CASSQAGGLNSPLHF